The present TCR beta chain was sequenced within a study of early T cells in non-severe SARS-CoV-2 infection. Whole-study context: Chains were unpaired, as sequencing was done on bulk RNA from unsorted whole blood. Study-wide findings and caveats: VDJdb matching favored anti-spike CD8 responses, missing private and CD4 specificities.

The CDR3 consists of 13 residues. CDR1 and CDR2 (germline): SGHVS, FNYEAQ. V lost 4 bases and J 2 bases, leaving 8 bases between the germline ends. This clonotype occurred a few times. Its specificity is unknown. Individual cDNA molecules received unique molecular identifiers. TCRdb re-called the 5' RACE reads through MiXCR, storing one row per CDR3 protein. The sample gives about 21,000 distinct CDR3 sequences, over 5.5% of which show up once; about 14% is in the top ten. The clonotype was recovered from an adult who was a healthcare worker with PCR-confirmed SARS-CoV-2 infection or an uninfected control (not recorded which). Sequenced material: whole blood, taken at baseline. The gene calls are TRBV7-6 and TRBJ1-2; D not certain. In nucleotides, the CDR3 is TGTGCCAGCAGCTCAGGACGGAACTATGGCTACACCTTC. Its protein is CASSSGRNYGYTF.